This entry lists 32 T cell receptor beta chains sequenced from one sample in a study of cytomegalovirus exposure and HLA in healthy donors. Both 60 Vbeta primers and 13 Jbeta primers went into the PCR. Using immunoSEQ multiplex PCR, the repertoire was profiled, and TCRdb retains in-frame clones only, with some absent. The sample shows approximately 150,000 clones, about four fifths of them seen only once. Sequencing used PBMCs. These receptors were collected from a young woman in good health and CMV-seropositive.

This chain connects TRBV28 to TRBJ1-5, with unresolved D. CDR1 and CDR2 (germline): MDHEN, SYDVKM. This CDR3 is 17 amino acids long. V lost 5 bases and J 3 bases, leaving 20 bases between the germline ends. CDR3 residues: CASSPLSGRGINQPQHF. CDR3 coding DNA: TGTGCCAGCAGTCCGCTATCAGGACGGGGAATCAATCAGCCCCAGCATTTT. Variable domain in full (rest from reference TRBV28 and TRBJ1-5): DVKVTQSSRYLVKRTGEKVFLECVQDMDHENMFWYRQDPGLGLRLIYFSYDVKMKEKGDIPEGYSVSREKKERFSLILESASTNQTSMYLCASSPLSGRGINQPQHFGDGTRLSIL.

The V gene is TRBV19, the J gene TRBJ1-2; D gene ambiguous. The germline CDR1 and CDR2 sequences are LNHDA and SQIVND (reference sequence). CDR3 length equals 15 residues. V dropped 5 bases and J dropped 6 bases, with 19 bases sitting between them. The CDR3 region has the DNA TGTGCCAGTAGTGCCCGGAGATCCGGGGTCGATGGCTACACCTTC. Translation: CASSARRSGVDGYTF.

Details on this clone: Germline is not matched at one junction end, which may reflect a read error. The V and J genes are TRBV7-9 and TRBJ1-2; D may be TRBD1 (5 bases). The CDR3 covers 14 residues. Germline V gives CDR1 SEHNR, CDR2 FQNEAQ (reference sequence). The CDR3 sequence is CSSSLEAQGRGYTF. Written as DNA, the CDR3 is TGTTCCAGCAGCTTAGAGGCGCAGGGTCGCGGCTACACCTTC.

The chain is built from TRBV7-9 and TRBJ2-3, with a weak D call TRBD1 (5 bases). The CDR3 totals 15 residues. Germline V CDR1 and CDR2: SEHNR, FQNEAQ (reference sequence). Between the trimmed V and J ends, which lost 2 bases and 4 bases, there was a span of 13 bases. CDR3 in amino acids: CASSLKSPGSDTQYF. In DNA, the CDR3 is TGTGCCAGCAGCTTAAAGTCGCCAGGGTCAGATACGCAGTATTTT.

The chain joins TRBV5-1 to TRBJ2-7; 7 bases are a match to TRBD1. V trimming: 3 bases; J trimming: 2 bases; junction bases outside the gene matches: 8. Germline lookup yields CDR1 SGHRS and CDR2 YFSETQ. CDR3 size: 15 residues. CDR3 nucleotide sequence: TGCGCCAGCAGCTCGACGGACAGGTTTCCCTACGAGCAGTACTTC. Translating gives CASSSTDRFPYEQYF.

CDR3 nucleotide sequence: TGTGCCAGCAGCTTCCCTCGAGAGGATACGCAGTATTTT. Amino acid sequence: CASSFPREDTQYF. The chain couples TRBV7-8 to TRBJ2-3; unclear D gene. This CDR3 contains 13 residues. Germline loops: CDR1 SGHVS, CDR2 FQNEAQ. V lost 3 bases to trimming and J lost 6 bases, with 10 bases between them. Variable domain in full (rest from reference TRBV7-8 and TRBJ2-3): GAGVSQSPRYKVAKRGQDVALRCDPISGHVSLFWYQQALGQGPEFLTYFQNEAQLDKSGLPSDRFFAERPEGSVSTLKIQRTQQEDSAVYLCASSFPREDTQYFGPGTRLTVL.

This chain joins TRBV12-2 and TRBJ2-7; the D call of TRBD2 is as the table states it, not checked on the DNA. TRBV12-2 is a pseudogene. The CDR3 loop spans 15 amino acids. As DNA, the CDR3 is TGTGCAAGTCGCACCCCGGGGACTAGCGGTTACGAGCAGTACTTC. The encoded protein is CASRTPGTSGYEQYF.

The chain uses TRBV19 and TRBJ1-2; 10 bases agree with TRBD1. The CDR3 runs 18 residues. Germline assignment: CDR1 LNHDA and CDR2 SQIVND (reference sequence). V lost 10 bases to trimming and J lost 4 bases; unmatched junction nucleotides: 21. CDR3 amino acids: CATSPGKTGGVGRYGYTF. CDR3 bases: TGTGCCACTAGCCCCGGTAAGACAGGGGGCGTGGGACGCTATGGCTACACCTTC.

This CDR3 reads CASSTSPGTGVDTQYF. CDR3 in DNA: TGCGCCAGCAGCACATCCCCGGGGACAGGGGTAGATACGCAGTATTTT. The chain couples TRBV4-1 to TRBJ2-3; 10 bases align to TRBD1. There are 16 residues in the CDR3. J lost 5 bases, V lost 5 bases, and 10 bases had no gene match. The V gene's germline CDR1 is MGHRA and CDR2 YSYEKL.

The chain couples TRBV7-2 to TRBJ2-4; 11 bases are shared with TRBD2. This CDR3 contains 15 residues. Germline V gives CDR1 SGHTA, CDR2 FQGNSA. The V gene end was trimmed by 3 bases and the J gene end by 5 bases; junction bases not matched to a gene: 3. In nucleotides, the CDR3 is TGTGCCAGCAGCTTCAGACTAGCGGGGCAAAACATTCAGTACTTC. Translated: CASSFRLAGQNIQYF.

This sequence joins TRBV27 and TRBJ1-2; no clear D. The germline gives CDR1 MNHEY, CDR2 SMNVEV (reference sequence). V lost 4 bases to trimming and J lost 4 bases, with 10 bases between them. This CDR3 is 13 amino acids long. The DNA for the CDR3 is TGTGCCAGCAGTTCGGTCCAACCCTATGGCTACACCTTC. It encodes CASSSVQPYGYTF.

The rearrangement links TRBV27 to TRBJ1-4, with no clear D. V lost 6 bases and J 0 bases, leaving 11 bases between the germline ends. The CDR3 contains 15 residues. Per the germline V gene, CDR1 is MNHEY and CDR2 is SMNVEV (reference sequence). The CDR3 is CASSRLRSTNEKLFF. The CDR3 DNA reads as TGTGCCAGCAGCCGACTAAGATCAACTAATGAAAAACTGTTTTTT.

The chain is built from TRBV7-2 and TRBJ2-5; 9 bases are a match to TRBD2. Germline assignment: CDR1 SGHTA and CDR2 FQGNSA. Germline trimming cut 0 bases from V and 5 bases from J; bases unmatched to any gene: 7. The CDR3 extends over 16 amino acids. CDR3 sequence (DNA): TGTGCCAGCAGCTTAGCTACTGTAGCGGGGGTGGAGACCCAGTACTTC. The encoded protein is CASSLATVAGVETQYF.

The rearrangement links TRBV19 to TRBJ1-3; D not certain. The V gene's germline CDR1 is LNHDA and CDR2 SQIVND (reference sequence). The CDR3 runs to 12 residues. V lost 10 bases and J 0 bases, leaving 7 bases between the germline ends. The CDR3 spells CATVSSGNTIYF. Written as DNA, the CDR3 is TGTGCCACCGTCAGCTCTGGAAACACCATATATTTT.

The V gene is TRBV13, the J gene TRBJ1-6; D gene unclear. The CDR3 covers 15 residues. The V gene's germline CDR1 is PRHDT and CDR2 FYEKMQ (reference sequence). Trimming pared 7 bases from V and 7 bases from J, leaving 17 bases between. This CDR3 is CASTLAGELNSPLHF. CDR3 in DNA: TGTGCCAGCACCTTGGCAGGCGAGTTGAATTCACCCCTCCACTTT.

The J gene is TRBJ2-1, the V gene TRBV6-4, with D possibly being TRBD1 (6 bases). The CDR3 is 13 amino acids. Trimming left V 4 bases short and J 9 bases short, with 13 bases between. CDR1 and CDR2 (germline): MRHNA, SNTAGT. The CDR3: CASSGPTGGEQFF. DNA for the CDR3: TGTGCCAGCAGTGGCCCGACAGGAGGTGAGCAGTTCTTC.

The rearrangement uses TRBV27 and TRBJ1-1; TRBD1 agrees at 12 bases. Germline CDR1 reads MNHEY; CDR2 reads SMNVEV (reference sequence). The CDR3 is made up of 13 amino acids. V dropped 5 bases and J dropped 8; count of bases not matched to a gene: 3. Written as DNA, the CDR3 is TGTGCCAGCAGTGGGGGACAGGGGGCCGAAGCTTTCTTT. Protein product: CASSGGQGAEAFF.

CDR3 sequence reads: CASSLAVRSTDTQYF. CDR3 nucleotides: TGTGCCAGCAGCTTAGCAGTTCGGTCCACAGATACGCAGTATTTT. This chain links TRBV7-6 with TRBJ2-3; D is unresolved. The germline V and J ends were trimmed by 0 bases and 2 bases, with 9 bases remaining between them. CDR1 is SGHVS, CDR2 FNYEAQ, per germline. The CDR3 has 15 residues. The full variable domain, completed using reference TRBV7-6 and TRBJ2-3, is GAGVSQSPRYKVTKRGQDVALRCDPISGHVSLYWYRQALGQGPEFLTYFNYEAQQDKSGLPNDRFSAERPEGSISTLTIQRTEQRDSAMYRCASSLAVRSTDTQYFGPGTRLTVL.

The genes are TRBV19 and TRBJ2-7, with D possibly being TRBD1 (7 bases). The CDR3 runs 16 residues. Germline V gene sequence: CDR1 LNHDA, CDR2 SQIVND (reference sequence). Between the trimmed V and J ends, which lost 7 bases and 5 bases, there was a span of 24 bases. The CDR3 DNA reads TGTGCCAGTACCAAAATACACTCAGGGGGGATGGACGAGCAGTACTTC. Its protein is CASTKIHSGGMDEQYF.

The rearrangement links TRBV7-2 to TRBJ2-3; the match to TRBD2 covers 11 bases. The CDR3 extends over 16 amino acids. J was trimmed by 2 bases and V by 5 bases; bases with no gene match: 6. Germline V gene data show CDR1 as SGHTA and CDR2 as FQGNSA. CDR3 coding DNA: TGTGCCAGCAGCCCCCCTAGCGGGGGGCACACAGATACGCAGTATTTT. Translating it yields CASSPPSGGHTDTQYF.

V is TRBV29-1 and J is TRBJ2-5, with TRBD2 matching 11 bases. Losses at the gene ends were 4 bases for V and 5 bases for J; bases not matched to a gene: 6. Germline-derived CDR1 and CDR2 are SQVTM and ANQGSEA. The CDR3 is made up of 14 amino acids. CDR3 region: CSVALSGGVETQYF. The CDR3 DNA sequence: TGCAGCGTTGCGCTTAGCGGGGGGGTGGAGACCCAGTACTTC.

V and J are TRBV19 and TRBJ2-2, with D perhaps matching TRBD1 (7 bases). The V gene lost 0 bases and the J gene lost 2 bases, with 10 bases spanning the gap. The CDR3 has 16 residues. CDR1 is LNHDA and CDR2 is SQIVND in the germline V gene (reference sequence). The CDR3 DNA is TGTGCCAGTAGTATAGACAGGGGGGAAAACACCGGGGAGCTGTTTTTT. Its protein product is CASSIDRGENTGELFF.

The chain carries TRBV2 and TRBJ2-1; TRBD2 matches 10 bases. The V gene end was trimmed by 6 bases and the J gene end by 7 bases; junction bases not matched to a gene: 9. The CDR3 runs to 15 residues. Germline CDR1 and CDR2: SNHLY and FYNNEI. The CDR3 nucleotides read TGTGCCAGCAGCCTAGGACTAGCGGAGTGGAATGAGCAGTTCTTC. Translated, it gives CASSLGLAEWNEQFF.

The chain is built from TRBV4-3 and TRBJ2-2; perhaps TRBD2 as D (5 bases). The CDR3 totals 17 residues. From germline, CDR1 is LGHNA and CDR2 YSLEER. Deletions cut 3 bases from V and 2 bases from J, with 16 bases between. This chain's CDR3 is CASSHLWEHLNTGELFF. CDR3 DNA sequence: TGCGCCAGCAGCCATCTATGGGAGCACCTCAACACCGGGGAGCTGTTTTTT.

CDR3 sequence: CASSGLAGNEQFF. The CDR3 DNA reads TGTGCCAGCTCGGGGCTAGCGGGGAATGAGCAGTTCTTC. The rearrangement joins TRBV7-3 to TRBJ2-1, with 9 bases aligning to TRBD2. The germline gives CDR1 SGHTA, CDR2 FQGTGA. There are 13 residues in the CDR3. V lost 8 bases to trimming and J lost 7 bases; unmatched junction nucleotides: 6.

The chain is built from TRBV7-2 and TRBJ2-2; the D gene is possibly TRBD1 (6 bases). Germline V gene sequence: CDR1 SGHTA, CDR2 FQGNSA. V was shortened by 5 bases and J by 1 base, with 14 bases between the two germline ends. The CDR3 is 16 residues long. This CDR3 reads CASSRGTPKNTGELFF. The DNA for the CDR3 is TGTGCCAGCAGCCGTGGGACACCCAAGAACACCGGGGAGCTGTTTTTT.

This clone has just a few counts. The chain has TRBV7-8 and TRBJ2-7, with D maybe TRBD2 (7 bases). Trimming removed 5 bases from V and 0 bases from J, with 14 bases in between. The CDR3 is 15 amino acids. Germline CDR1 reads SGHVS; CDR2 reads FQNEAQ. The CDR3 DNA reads TGTGCCAGCAGCCCCTATGCGGGGGCCTCCTACGAGCAGTACTTC. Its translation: CASSPYAGASYEQYF.

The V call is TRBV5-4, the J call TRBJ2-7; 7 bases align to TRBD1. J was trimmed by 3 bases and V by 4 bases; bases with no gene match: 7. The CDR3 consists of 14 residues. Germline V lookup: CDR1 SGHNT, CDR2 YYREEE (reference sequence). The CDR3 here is CASSPRDRSYEQYF. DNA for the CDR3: TGTGCCAGCAGCCCCCGGGACAGAAGCTACGAGCAGTACTTC.

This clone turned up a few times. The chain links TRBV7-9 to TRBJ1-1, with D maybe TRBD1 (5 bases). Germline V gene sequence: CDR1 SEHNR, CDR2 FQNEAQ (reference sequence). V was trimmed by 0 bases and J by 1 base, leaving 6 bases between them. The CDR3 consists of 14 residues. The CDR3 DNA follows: TGTGCCAGCAGCTTAGCCGGACAGAACACTGAAGCTTTCTTT. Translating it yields CASSLAGQNTEAFF.

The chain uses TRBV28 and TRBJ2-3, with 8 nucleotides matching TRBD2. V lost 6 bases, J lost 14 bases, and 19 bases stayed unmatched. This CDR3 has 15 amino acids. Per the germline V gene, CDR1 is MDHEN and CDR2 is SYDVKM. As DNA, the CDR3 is TGTGCCAGCAGCACCAGCCCGTTACTAGCGGTCCCGGGGTATTTT. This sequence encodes CASSTSPLLAVPGYF. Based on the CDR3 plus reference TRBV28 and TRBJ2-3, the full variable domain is DVKVTQSSRYLVKRTGEKVFLECVQDMDHENMFWYRQDPGLGLRLIYFSYDVKMKEKGDIPEGYSVSREKKERFSLILESASTNQTSMYLCASSTSPLLAVPGYFGPGTRLTVL.

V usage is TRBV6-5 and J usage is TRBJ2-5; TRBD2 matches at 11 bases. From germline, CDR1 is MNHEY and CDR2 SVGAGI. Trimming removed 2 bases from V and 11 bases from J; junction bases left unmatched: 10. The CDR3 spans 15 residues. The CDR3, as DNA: TGTGCCAGCAGTTACATAGGTAGCGGGGGGGTGCAGCAGTACTTC. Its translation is CASSYIGSGGVQQYF.

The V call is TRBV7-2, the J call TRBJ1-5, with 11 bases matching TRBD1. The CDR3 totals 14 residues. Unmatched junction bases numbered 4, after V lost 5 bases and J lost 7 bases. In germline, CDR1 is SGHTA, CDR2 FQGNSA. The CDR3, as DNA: TGTGCCAGCAGCCGGACAGGGGGCGGCCAGCCCCAGCATTTT. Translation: CASSRTGGGQPQHF.